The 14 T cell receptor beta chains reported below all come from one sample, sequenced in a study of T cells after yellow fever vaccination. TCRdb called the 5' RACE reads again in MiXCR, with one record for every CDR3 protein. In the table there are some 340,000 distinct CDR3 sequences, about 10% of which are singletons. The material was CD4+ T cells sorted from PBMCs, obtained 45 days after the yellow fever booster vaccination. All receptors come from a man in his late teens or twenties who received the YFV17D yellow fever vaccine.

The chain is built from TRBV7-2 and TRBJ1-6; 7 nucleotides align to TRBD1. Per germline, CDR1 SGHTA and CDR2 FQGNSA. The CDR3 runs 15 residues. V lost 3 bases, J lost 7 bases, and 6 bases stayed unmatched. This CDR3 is CASSFKGQRNSPLHF. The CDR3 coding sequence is TGTGCCAGCAGCTTTAAGGGACAGAGGAATTCACCCCTCCACTTT. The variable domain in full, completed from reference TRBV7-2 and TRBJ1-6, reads GAGVSQSPSNKVTEKGKDVELRCDPISGHTALYWYRQSLGQGLEFLIYFQGNSAPDKSGLPSDRFSAERTGGSVSTLTIQRTQQEDSAVYLCASSFKGQRNSPLHFGNGTRLTVT.

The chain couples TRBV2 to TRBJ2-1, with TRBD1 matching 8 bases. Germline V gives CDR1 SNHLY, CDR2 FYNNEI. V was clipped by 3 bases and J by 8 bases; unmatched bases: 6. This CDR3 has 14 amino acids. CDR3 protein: CASSDRGLFYEQFF. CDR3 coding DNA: TGTGCCAGCAGTGACAGGGGGCTTTTCTATGAGCAGTTCTTC.

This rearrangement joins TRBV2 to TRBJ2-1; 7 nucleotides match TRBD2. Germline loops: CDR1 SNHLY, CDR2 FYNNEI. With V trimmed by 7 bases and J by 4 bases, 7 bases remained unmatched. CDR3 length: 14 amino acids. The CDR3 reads CASNGGGRYNEQFF. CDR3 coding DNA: TGTGCCAGCAATGGGGGGGGACGTTACAATGAGCAGTTCTTC.

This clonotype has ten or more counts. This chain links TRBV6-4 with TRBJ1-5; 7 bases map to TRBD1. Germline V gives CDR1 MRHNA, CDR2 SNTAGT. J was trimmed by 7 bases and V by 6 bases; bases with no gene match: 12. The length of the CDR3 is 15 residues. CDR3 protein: CASSPSGAGGQPQHF. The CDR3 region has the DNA TGTGCCAGCAGCCCCTCAGGGGCAGGGGGGCAGCCCCAGCATTTT.

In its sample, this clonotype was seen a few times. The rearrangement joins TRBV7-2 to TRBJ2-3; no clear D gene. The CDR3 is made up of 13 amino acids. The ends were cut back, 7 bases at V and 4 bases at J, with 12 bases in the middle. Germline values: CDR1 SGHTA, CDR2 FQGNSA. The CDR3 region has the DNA TGTGCCAGCAACCGTGACCCTTCAGATACGCAGTATTTT. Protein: CASNRDPSDTQYF.

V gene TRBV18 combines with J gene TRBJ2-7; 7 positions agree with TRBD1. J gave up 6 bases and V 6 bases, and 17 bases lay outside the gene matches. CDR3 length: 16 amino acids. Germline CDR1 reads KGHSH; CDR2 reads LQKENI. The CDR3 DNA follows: TGTGCCAGCTCCCCGACGCCAGACAGGGTTTGGGGCGAGCAGTACGTC. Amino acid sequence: CASSPTPDRVWGEQYV.

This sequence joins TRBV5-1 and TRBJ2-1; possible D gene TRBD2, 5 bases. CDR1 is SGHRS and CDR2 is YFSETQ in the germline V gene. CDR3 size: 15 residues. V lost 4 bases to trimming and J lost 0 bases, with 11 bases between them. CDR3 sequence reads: CASSILGSSYNEQFF. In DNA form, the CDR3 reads TGCGCCAGCAGCATCCTGGGGAGCTCCTACAATGAGCAGTTCTTC.

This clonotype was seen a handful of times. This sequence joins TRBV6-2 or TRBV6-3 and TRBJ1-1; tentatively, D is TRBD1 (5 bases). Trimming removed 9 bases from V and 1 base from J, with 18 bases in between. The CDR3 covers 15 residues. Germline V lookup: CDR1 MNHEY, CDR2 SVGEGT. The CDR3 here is CASQNRQTKNTEAFF. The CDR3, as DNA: TGTGCCAGTCAGAACCGACAGACTAAGAACACTGAAGCTTTCTTT.

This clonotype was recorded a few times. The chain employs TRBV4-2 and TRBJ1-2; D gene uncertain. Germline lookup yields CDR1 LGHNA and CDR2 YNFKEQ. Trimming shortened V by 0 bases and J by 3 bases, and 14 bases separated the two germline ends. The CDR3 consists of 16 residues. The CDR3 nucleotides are TGTGCCAGCAGCCAAGATCGAAGGGCGGAGGACTATGGCTACACCTTC. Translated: CASSQDRRAEDYGYTF.

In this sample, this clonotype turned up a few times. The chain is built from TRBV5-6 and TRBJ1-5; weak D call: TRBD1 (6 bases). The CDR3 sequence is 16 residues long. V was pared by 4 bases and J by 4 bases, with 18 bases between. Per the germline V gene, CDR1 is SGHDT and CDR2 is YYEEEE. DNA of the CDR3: TGTGCCAGCAGCCAAAAAATAGGGGGACCTAATCAGCCCCAGCATTTT. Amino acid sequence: CASSQKIGGPNQPQHF.

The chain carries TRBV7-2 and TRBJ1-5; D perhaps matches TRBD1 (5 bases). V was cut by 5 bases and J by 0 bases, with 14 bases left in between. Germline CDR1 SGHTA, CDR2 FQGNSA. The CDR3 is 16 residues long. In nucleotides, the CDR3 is TGTGCCAGCAGCCCCCGTGGGACCCATAGCAATCAGCCCCAGCATTTT. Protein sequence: CASSPRGTHSNQPQHF.

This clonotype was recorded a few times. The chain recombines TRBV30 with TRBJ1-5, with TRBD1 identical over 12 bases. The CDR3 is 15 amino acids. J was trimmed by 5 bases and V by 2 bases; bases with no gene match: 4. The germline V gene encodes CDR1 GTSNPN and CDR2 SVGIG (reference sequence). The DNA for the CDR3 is TGTGCCTGGAGTTACGGGACAGGGGGCCATCAGCCCCAGCATTTT. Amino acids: CAWSYGTGGHQPQHF.

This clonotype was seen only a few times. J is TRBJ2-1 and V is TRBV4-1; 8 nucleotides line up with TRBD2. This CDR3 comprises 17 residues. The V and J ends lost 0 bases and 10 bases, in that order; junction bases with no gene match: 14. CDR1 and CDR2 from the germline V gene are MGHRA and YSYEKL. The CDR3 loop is CASSQDPSGGATGEQFF. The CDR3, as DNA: TGCGCCAGCAGCCAAGATCCTTCCGGGGGGGCCACAGGCGAGCAGTTCTTC.

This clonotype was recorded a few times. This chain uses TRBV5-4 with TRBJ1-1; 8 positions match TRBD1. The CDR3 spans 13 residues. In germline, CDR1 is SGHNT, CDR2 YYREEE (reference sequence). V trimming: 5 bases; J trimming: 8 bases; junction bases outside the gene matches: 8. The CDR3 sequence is CASSIGGQGEAFF. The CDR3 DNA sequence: TGTGCCAGCAGTATTGGTGGACAGGGCGAAGCTTTCTTT.